What follows describes a single T cell receptor beta chain. What it binds is not known. TCRdb re-analysed the 5' RACE reads in MiXCR, keeping a single row per CDR3 protein. The data contain hundreds of thousands of distinct CDR3 sequences, about 20% of them seen just once; the ten biggest clones take up approximately 8.4%. V lost 4 bases and J lost 2, with 6 bases in between. The CDR3 spans 12 residues. Germline values: CDR1 SQVTM, CDR2 ANQGSEA. These data belong to a study of T-cell memory formation after mild COVID-19. Notes on the study in general: Clones contracting day 15 to 85 were balanced CD4/CD8; later expanders leaned CD4+.

The chain recombines TRBV29-1 with TRBJ1-5; D remains ambiguous. The sample was PBMCs or a T cell subset sorted from them (not recorded which). This TCR was recovered from an adult woman who had mild COVID-19 (a few samples of this study predate the infection). Cell type and time point are not known. The CDR3 nucleotides are TGCAGCGTTGGAGGTCGCAATCAGCCCCAGCATTTT. Amino acids: CSVGGRNQPQHF.